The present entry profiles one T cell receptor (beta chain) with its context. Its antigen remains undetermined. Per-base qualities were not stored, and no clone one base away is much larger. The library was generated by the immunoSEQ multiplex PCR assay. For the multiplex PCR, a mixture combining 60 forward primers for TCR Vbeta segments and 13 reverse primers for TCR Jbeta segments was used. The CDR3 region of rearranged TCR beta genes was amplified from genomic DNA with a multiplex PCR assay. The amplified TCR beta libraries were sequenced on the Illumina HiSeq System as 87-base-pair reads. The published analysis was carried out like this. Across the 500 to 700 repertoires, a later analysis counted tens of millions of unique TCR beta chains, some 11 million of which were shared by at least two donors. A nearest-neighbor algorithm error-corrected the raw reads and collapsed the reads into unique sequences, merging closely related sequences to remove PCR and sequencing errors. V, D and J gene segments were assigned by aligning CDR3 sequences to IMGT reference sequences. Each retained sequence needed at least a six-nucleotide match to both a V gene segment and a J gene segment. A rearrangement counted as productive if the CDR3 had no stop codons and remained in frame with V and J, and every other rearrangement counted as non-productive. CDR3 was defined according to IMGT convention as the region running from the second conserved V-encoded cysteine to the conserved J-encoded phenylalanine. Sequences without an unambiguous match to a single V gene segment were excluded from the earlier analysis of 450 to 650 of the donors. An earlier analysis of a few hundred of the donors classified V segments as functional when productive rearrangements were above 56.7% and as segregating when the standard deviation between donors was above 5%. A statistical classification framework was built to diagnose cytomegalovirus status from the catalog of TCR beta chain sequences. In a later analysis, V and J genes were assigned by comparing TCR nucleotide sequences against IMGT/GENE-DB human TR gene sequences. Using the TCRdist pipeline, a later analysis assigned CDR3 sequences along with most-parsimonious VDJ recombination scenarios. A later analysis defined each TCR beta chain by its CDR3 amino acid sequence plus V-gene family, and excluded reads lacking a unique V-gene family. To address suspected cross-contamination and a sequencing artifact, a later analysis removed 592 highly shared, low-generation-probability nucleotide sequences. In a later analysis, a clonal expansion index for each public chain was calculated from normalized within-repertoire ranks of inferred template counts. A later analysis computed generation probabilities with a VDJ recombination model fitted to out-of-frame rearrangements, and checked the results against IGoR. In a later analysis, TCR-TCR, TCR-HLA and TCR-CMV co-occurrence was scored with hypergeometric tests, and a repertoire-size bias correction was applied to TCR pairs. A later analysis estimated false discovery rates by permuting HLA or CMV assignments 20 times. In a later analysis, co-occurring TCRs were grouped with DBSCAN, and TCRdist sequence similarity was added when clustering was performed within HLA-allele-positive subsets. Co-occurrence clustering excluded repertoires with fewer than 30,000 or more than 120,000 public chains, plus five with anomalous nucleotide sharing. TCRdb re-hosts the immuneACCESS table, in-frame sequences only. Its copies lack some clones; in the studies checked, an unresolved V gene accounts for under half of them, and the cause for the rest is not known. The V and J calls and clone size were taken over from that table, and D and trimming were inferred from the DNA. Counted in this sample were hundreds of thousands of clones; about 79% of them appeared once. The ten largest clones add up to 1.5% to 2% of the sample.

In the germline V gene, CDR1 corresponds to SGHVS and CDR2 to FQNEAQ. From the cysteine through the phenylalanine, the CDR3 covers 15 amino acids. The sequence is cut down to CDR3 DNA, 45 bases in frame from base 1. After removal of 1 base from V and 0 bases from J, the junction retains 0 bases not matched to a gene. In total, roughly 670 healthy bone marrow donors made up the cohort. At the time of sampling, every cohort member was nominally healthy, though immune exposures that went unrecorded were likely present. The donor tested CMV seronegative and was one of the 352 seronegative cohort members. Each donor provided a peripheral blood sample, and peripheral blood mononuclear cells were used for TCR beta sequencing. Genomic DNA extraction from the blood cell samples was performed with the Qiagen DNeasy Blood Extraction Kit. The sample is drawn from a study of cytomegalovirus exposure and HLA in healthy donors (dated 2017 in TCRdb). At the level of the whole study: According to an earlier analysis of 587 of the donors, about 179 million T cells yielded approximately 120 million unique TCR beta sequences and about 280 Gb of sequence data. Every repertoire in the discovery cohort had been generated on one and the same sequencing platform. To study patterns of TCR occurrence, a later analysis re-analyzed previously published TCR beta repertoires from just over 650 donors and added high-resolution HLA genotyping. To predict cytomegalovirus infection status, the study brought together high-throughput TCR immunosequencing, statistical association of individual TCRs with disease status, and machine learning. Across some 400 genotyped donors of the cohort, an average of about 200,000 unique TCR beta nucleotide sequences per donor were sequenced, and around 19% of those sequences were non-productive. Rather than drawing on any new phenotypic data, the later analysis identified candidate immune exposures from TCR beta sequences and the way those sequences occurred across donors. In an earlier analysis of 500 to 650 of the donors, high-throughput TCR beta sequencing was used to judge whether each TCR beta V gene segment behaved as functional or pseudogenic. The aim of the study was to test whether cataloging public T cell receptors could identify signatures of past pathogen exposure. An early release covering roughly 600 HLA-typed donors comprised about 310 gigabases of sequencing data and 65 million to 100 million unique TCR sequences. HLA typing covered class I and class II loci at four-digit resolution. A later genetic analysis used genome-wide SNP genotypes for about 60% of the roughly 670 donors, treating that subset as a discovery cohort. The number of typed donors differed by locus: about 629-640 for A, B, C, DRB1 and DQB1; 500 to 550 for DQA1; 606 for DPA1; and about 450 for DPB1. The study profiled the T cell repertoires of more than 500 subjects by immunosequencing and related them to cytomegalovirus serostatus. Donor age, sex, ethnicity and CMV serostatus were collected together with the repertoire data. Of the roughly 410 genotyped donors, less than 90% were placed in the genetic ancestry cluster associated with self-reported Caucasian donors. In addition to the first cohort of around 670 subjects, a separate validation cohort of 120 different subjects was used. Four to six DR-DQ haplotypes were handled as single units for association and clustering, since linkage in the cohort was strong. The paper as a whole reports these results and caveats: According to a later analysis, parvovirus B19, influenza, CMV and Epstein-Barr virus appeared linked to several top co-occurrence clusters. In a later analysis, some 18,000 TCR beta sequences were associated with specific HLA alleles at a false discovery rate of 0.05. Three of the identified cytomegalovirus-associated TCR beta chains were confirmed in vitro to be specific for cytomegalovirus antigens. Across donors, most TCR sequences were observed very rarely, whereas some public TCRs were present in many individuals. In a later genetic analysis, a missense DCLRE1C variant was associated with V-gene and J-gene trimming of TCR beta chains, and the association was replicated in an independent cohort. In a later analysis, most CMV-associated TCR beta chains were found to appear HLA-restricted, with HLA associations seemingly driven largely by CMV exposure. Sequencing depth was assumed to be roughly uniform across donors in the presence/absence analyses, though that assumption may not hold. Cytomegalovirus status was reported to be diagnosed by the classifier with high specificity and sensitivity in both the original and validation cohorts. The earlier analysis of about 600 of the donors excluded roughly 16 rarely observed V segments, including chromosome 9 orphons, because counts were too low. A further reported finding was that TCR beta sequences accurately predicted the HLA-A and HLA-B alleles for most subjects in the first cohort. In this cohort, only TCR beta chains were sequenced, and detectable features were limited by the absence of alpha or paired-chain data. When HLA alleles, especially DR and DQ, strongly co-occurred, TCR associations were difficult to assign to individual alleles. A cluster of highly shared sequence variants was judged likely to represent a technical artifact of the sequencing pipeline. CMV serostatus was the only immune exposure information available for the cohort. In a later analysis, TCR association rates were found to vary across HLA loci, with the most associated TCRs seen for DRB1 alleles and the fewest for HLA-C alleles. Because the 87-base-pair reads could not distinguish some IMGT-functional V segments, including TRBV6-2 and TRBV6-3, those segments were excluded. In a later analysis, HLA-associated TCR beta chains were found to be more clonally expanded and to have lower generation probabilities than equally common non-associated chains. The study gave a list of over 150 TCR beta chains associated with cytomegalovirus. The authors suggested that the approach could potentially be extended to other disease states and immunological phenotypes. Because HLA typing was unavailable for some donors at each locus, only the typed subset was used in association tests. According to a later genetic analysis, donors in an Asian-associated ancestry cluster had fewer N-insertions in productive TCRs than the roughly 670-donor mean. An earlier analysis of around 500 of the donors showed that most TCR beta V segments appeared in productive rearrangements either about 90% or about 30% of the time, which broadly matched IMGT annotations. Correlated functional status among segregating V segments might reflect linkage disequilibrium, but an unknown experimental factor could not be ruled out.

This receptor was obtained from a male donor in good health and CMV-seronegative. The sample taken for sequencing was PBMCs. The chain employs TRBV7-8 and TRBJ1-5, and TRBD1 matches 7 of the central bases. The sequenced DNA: TGTGCCAGCAGCTTAGGACAGGGTAGCAATCAGCCCCAGCATTTT. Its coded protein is CASSLGQGSNQPQHF.